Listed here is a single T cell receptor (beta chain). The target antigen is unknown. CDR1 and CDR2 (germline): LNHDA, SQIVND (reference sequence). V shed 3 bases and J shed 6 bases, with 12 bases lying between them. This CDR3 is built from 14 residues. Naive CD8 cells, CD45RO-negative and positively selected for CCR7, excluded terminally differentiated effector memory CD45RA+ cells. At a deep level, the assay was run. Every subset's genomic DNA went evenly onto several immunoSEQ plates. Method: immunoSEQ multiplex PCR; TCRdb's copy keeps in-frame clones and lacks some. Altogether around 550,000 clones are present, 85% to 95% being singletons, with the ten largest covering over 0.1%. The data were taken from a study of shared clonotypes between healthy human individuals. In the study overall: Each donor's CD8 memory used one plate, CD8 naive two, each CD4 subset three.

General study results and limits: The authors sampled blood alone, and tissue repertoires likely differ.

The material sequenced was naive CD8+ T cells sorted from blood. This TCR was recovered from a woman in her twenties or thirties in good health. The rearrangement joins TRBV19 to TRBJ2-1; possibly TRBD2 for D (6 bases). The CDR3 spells CASSMLGGTNEQFF. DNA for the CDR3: TGTGCCAGTAGTATGCTCGGGGGTACCAATGAGCAGTTCTTC.